A single TCR beta chain is shown here with its context. The data originate from a study of control samples from healthy donors and cancer patients. Trimming left V 1 base short and J 5 bases short, with 17 bases between. The CDR3 length is 16 residues. From germline, CDR1 is SEHNR and CDR2 FQNEAQ (reference sequence). Method: immunoSEQ multiplex PCR; TCRdb's copy keeps in-frame clones and lacks some. Of approximately 120,000 clones in the sample, more than 85% were seen once. Sequenced material: blood. The chain uses TRBV7-9 and TRBJ2-5, with D possibly matching TRBD2 (5 bases). The source of this sequence is a woman in her fifties or sixties in good health. The CDR3 here is CASSLGQAEGVETQYF. CDR3 bases: TGTGCCAGCAGCTTAGGCCAGGCAGAGGGTGTGGAGACCCAGTACTTC.